This T cell receptor (beta chain) derives from a study of blood T cell repertoires in COVID-19. Clones were read by immunoSEQ multiplex PCR, and TCRdb kept only the in-frame ones, dropping some. Of about 35,000 clones listed, 75% are singletons. Germline V gives CDR1 LGHDT, CDR2 YNNKEL (reference sequence). The CDR3 has 16 residues. Unmatched junction bases numbered 10, after V lost 4 bases and J lost 1 base. The receptor comes from a man aged 80 or over with active or convalescent COVID-19. The sequenced sample was peripheral blood. The gene calls are TRBV3-1 (or the pseudogene TRBV3-2) and TRBJ2-7, with 7 positions matching TRBD1. The CDR3 DNA follows: TGTGCCAGCAGCCTAATGTTGCAGGGGGAGTCCTACGAGCAGTACTTC. This translates into CASSLMLQGESYEQYF.